The 21 T cell receptor beta chains reported below all come from one sample, sequenced in a study of T cell repertoires in cytomegalovirus infection. TCRdb passed the reads through MiXCR, listing each CDR3 protein once. The repertoire holds approximately 190,000 distinct CDR3 sequences, 25% to 30% seen once, with approximately 30% in the top ten. Material: PBMCs. These receptors all come from a human donor in good health (CMV status not recorded). Some clones in this sample may be carry-over from other donors' samples.

This chain joins TRBV27 and TRBJ1-6; D is undetermined. Germline V CDR1 and CDR2: MNHEY, SMNVEV (reference sequence). This CDR3 contains 15 residues. Trimming cost V 5 bases and J 7 bases, with 15 bases left between them. The CDR3 spells CASSPTGPMNSPLHF. The DNA of the CDR3 is TGTGCCAGCAGTCCGACCGGGCCGATGAATTCACCCCTCCACTTT.

This clonotype came up once. The V and J genes are TRBV20-1 and TRBJ1-2; 7 bases match TRBD1. From germline, CDR1 is DFQATT and CDR2 SNEGSKA (reference sequence). The V and J ends lost 2 bases and 8 bases, in that order; junction bases with no gene match: 5. This CDR3 contains 12 residues. The CDR3 sequence is CSARSEGAGYTF. CDR3 nucleotides: TGCAGTGCTAGATCAGAGGGGGCCGGCTACACCTTC.

The chain combines TRBV7-2 with TRBJ2-2; D may be TRBD2 (5 bases). Germline lookup yields CDR1 SGHTA and CDR2 FQGNSA. V was trimmed by 5 bases and J by 0 bases, leaving 16 bases between them. CDR3 length: 17 residues. The CDR3 sequence: CASSPRTSFSNTGELFF. The CDR3 DNA reads as TGTGCCAGCAGCCCACGGACTTCCTTTTCGAACACCGGGGAGCTGTTTTTT. The entire variable domain, with the rest obtained from reference TRBV7-2 and TRBJ2-2, is as follows: GAGVSQSPSNKVTEKGKDVELRCDPISGHTALYWYRQSLGQGLEFLIYFQGNSAPDKSGLPSDRFSAERTGGSVSTLTIQRTQQEDSAVYLCASSPRTSFSNTGELFFGEGSRLTVL.

This clonotype has only a few counts. The V gene is TRBV29-1, the J gene TRBJ2-1; the D is unclear. V lost 3 bases to trimming and J lost 4 bases, with 7 bases between them. In germline, CDR1 is SQVTM, CDR2 ANQGSEA. CDR3 length equals 12 residues. CDR3 sequence (DNA): TGCAGCGTTGACAGCCGTTACAATGAGCAGTTCTTC. It yields the protein CSVDSRYNEQFF.

The chain joins TRBV20-1 to TRBJ2-3, with 10 bases identical to TRBD2. The J segment lost 6 bases and the V segment lost 6 bases, leaving 18 bases of the junction unmatched. The CDR3 loop spans 17 amino acids. Germline CDR1 reads DFQATT; CDR2 reads SNEGSKA (reference sequence). CDR3 sequence (DNA): TGCAGTGCGTTACCTGCCAGTTTAGCGGGGGGCCGGGATACGCAGTATTTT. This codes for CSALPASLAGGRDTQYF.

The chain employs TRBV6-6 and TRBJ1-5; D is unclear. The CDR3 extends over 17 amino acids. V dropped 3 bases and J dropped 0 bases, with 15 bases sitting between them. Germline assignment: CDR1 MNHNY and CDR2 SVGAGI (reference sequence). CDR3 sequence reads: CASSYEVIGDSNQPQHF. Here the CDR3 DNA reads TGTGCCAGCAGTTATGAGGTTATAGGAGATAGCAATCAGCCCCAGCATTTT.

V gene TRBV12-3 or TRBV12-4 combines with J gene TRBJ2-5; 7 positions match TRBD2. The trim removed 0 bases at V and 5 bases at J, leaving 3 bases unmatched. CDR3 size: 14 residues. DNA for the CDR3: TGTGCCAGCAGTTTAGCGCTGGGGGGGGAGACCCAGTACTTC. This gives the protein CASSLALGGETQYF.

This chain uses TRBV28 with TRBJ2-3, with D possibly called TRBD1 or TRBD2 (6 bases each). V was pared by 5 bases and J by 4 bases, with 16 bases between. The CDR3 sequence is 15 residues long. Germline V lookup: CDR1 MDHEN, CDR2 SYDVKM. The CDR3 sequence is CASSRDGGGSDTQYF. In DNA form, the CDR3 reads TGTGCCAGCAGTAGGGACGGGGGCGGATCAGATACGCAGTATTTT.

The chain combines TRBV4-2 with TRBJ2-3, with 8 bases identical to TRBD2. CDR3 length: 15 residues. Per germline, CDR1 LGHNA and CDR2 YNFKEQ. V trimming: 3 bases; J trimming: 2 bases; junction bases outside the gene matches: 4. This chain's CDR3 is CASSQISGVTDTQYF. CDR3 nucleotides: TGTGCCAGCAGCCAGATTAGCGGGGTCACAGATACGCAGTATTTT.

This clonotype was detected once. V usage is TRBV5-4 and J usage is TRBJ2-2; D tentatively fits TRBD1 or TRBD2 (5 bases each). CDR1 and CDR2 (germline): SGHNT, YYREEE (reference sequence). V lost 0 bases and J 6 bases, leaving 15 bases between the germline ends. The CDR3 totals 16 residues. The CDR3 bases are TGTGCCAGCAGCTTGGGACACCATGTGGGGGCCGGGGAGCTGTTTTTT. Encoded protein: CASSLGHHVGAGELFF.

This clonotype was observed a handful of times. V gene TRBV11-2 combines with J gene TRBJ2-5, with D uncertain. Germline V gene sequence: CDR1 SGHAT, CDR2 FQNNGV. The CDR3 spans 13 residues. Trimming left V 0 bases short and J 6 bases short, with 8 bases between. Written as DNA, the CDR3 is TGTGCCAGCAGCTTAGAGAGCAGGCAGACCCAGTACTTC. Amino acids: CASSLESRQTQYF.

On this clonotype itself: With a much larger clone just one base away, this may be a read error. V is TRBV2 and J is TRBJ2-3; either TRBD1 or TRBD2 may fit D (8 bases each). Germline V CDR1 and CDR2: SNHLY, FYNNEI. The CDR3 contains 15 residues. CDR3 in amino acids: CASSTGGLGTDAQYF. DNA of the CDR3: TGTGCCAGCAGTACAGGGGGACTAGGCACAGATGCGCAGTATTTT.

V gene TRBV7-3 combines with J gene TRBJ1-2; D remains unclear. The V gene's germline CDR1 is SGHTA and CDR2 FQGTGA. CDR3 length: 13 residues. V gave up 7 bases and J gave up 6 bases, with 15 bases separating them. The CDR3 DNA sequence: TGTGCCAGCATCTTCGTCGGTTCTGATGGCTACACCTTC. It codes for CASIFVGSDGYTF.

This clonotype was recorded a few times. V and J are TRBV6-5 and TRBJ1-1; tentatively, D is TRBD1 (5 bases). The V end was cut by 6 bases, the J end by 3 bases, with 17 bases between. Germline loops: CDR1 MNHEY, CDR2 SVGAGI. CDR3 length equals 15 residues. The CDR3 nucleotides read TGTGCCAGCAGGCTAAGTCTACTGACAGACACTGAAGCTTTCTTT. This gives the protein CASRLSLLTDTEAFF.

The V gene is TRBV20-1, the J gene TRBJ1-1; tentatively, D is TRBD1 (5 bases). The CDR3 totals 13 residues. V was clipped by 6 bases and J by 3 bases, with 14 bases between them. Per germline, CDR1 DFQATT and CDR2 SNEGSKA (reference sequence). The CDR3 loop reads CSASDSVYTEAFF. DNA of the CDR3: TGCAGTGCAAGTGACAGCGTCTACACTGAAGCTTTCTTT.

This clonotype was picked up one time. A much more abundant neighbour one base away suggests this may be a read error. The chain combines TRBV7-2 with TRBJ1-5; 10 bases agree with TRBD1. Germline V CDR1 and CDR2: SGHTA, FQGNSA. This CDR3 is built from 16 residues. The chain's CDR3 is CASSEGQGWANQSQHF. In DNA, the CDR3 is TGTGCCAGCAGCGAGGGACAGGGGTGGGCAAATCAGTCCCAGCATTTT.

This clonotype showed up just a few times. V usage is TRBV7-9 and J usage is TRBJ1-2, with D possibly matching TRBD1 (6 bases). Trimming took off 7 bases at V and 0 bases at J, with 21 bases between the two ends. This CDR3 contains 17 residues. Per germline, CDR1 SEHNR and CDR2 FQNEAQ (reference sequence). CDR3 DNA: TGTGCCAGCACCCAACCAAGAGACAGGACCGCTAACTATGGCTACACCTTC. The encoded protein is CASTQPRDRTANYGYTF.

The chain joins TRBV7-3 to TRBJ2-1, with 10 bases lining up with TRBD2. V was pared by 1 base and J by 0 bases, with 0 bases of the junction left unmatched. The germline CDR1 and CDR2 sequences are SGHTA and FQGTGA. This CDR3 spans 16 amino acids. CDR3 sequence: CASSLIAGGSYNEQFF. CDR3 coding DNA: TGTGCCAGCAGCTTAATAGCGGGGGGCTCCTACAATGAGCAGTTCTTC.

In its sample, this clonotype was seen many times. The chain carries TRBV7-2 and TRBJ1-2; no clear D. The CDR3 length is 17 residues. Trimming pared 4 bases from V and 0 bases from J, leaving 18 bases between. Germline CDR1 reads SGHTA; CDR2 reads FQGNSA. CDR3: CASSSGRQLRPNYGYTF. The CDR3 region has the DNA TGTGCCAGCAGCTCGGGGAGGCAGCTTCGCCCTAACTATGGCTACACCTTC.

This clonotype came up a few times. The genes are TRBV10-1 and TRBJ1-1; D unresolved. Germline lookup yields CDR1 WNHNN and CDR2 SYGVQD (reference sequence). Trimming took off 3 bases at V and 12 bases at J, with 11 bases between the two ends. The CDR3 consists of 11 residues. The CDR3 is CASSDGVGSFF. For the CDR3, the DNA is TGCGCCAGCAGTGACGGGGTGGGCTCTTTCTTT.

This clonotype turned up a few times. The chain has TRBV7-8 and TRBJ2-3; no firm D call. This CDR3 comprises 15 residues. V shed 3 bases and J shed 0 bases, with 10 bases lying between them. The germline V gene encodes CDR1 SGHVS and CDR2 FQNEAQ. CDR3 amino acids: CASSLSFYSTDTQYF. The CDR3 DNA reads as TGTGCCAGCAGCTTGTCGTTTTATAGCACAGATACGCAGTATTTT.